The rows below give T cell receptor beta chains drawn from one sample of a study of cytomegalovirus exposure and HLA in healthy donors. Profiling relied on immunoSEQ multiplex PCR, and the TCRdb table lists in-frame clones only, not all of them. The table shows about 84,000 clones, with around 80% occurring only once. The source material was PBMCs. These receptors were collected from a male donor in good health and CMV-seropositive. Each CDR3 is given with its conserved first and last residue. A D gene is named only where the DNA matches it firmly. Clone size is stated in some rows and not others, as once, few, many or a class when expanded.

CASKTGGTEAFF,TGTGCCAGCAAGACAGGGGGCACTGAAGCTTTCTTT,TRBV28,TRBJ1-1,NA,TRBD1
CASNGLRSGNTIYF,TGTGCCAGCAATGGGCTCCGCTCTGGAAACACCATATATTTT,TRBV2,TRBJ1-3,NA,NA
CASSLVSRGTEAFF,TGTGCCAGCAGCTTAGTGTCCCGGGGGACTGAAGCTTTCTTT,TRBV7-2,TRBJ1-1,NA,NA
CASSLGVGGKETQYF,TGTGCCAGCAGCTTGGGGGTGGGGGGTAAAGAGACCCAGTACTTC,TRBV6-1,TRBJ2-5,once,NA
CATAPGQGGNQPQHF,TGTGCCACCGCGCCCGGCCAGGGGGGCAATCAGCCCCAGCATTTT,TRBV15,TRBJ1-5,NA,TRBD1
CASSLWRQAEQFF,TGTGCCAGCAGCTTATGGCGACAGGCCGAGCAGTTCTTC,TRBV7-9,TRBJ2-1,once,NA
CATSRDQGGYTF,TGTGCCACCAGCAGAGACCAGGGCGGCTACACCTTC,TRBV15,TRBJ1-2,NA,NA
CASSQGTPRFF,TGTGCCAGCAGCCAGGGGACTCCCCGGTTCTTC,TRBV4-2,TRBJ2-1,NA,NA
CASRAGLAHQETQYF,TGCGCCAGCAGGGCGGGACTAGCCCACCAAGAGACCCAGTACTTC,TRBV4-1,TRBJ2-5,NA,TRBD2
CASLKEGSGEAFF,TGTGCCAGCCTCAAGGAGGGGAGTGGTGAAGCTTTCTTT,TRBV2,TRBJ1-1,NA,NA
CASSLGGGLTEAFF,TGTGCCAGCAGCCTGGGCGGGGGTCTCACTGAAGCTTTCTTT,TRBV7-8,TRBJ1-1,NA,NA
CASSQSMGGRAYEQYF,TGCGCCAGCAGCCAATCTATGGGGGGGAGGGCCTACGAGCAGTACTTC,TRBV4-1,TRBJ2-7,NA,TRBD2
CASSLVFGLKTQYF,TGCGCCAGCAGCTTGGTCTTCGGGTTAAAGACCCAGTACTTC,TRBV5-1,TRBJ2-5,NA,NA
CASLRDRYTYEQFF,TGTGCCAGCCTCCGGGACAGGTACACTTATGAGCAGTTCTTC,TRBV28,TRBJ2-1,NA,TRBD1
CASSGQDRNTGELFF,TGTGCCAGCAGCGGACAGGACAGGAACACCGGGGAGCTGTTTTTT,TRBV9,TRBJ2-2,NA,NA
CASGLQGESTEAFF,TGTGCTAGTGGCTTACAGGGGGAGAGTACTGAAGCTTTCTTT,TRBV12-5,TRBJ1-1,once,TRBD1
CASSYRRDSGTHEAFF,TGTGCCAGCAGTTATCGTCGGGACTCCGGTACACATGAAGCTTTCTTT,TRBV6-5,TRBJ1-1,NA,NA
CASSYDRKGTIYF,TGTGCCAGCAGTTACGACAGGAAGGGCACCATATATTTT,TRBV6-5,TRBJ1-3,few,NA
CASSHERTAGSQPQHF,TGTGCCAGCAGCCATGAAAGGACAGCGGGGAGTCAGCCCCAGCATTTT,TRBV4-2,TRBJ1-5,NA,NA
CASSTKGLAGSLYNEQFF,TGTGCCAGCAGCACGAAGGGACTAGCGGGATCTCTCTACAATGAGCAGTTCTTC,TRBV7-8,TRBJ2-1,NA,TRBD2
CSVEKGGGLDEQFF,TGCAGCGTTGAAAAGGGGGGGGGTCTCGATGAGCAGTTCTTC,TRBV29-1,TRBJ2-1,NA,NA
CASRQNENTEAFF,TGTGCCAGCAGACAAAACGAGAACACTGAAGCTTTCTTT,TRBV7-6,TRBJ1-1,NA,NA
CASSYSAGLEAFF,TGTGCCAGCAGTTACTCGGCAGGGCTAGAAGCTTTCTTT,TRBV6-5,TRBJ1-1,few,NA
CASRSTGAGANVLTF,TGTGCCAGTAGGTCCACAGGGGCTGGGGCCAACGTCCTGACTTTC,TRBV19,TRBJ2-6,NA,TRBD1
CASSPRTSGRYEQYF,TGTGCCAGCAGCCCCCGGACTAGCGGGAGATACGAGCAGTACTTC,TRBV27,TRBJ2-7,NA,TRBD2
CASSSSTGGTGELFF,NA,TRBV6-6,TRBJ2-2,NA,NA
CASSVTAANEQYF,TGTGCCAGCAGTGTGACAGCTGCAAACGAGCAGTACTTC,TRBV2,TRBJ2-7,NA,NA
CASSEFPVRGNTIYF,TGTGCCAGCAGTGAATTTCCTGTGCGAGGAAACACCATATATTTT,TRBV25-1,TRBJ1-3,NA,NA
CSASRGDEQFF,TGCAGTGCTAGTAGGGGCGATGAGCAGTTCTTC,TRBV20-1,TRBJ2-1,few,NA
CASSPWTSGRQETQYF,TGTGCCAGCAGCCCTTGGACTAGCGGGAGACAAGAGACCCAGTACTTC,TRBV14,TRBJ2-5,NA,TRBD2
CASSENRALGNIQYF,TGTGCCAGCAGTGAAAACAGGGCTTTGGGAAACATTCAGTACTTC,TRBV2,TRBJ2-4,NA,NA
CARGGTGNEKLFF,TGTGCCAGGGGTGGGACAGGGAATGAAAAACTGTTTTTT,TRBV6-1,TRBJ1-4,NA,TRBD1
CASSFSGGPMYEQFF,TGTGCCAGCAGCTTTTCGGGAGGGCCGATGTATGAGCAGTTCTTC,TRBV7-3,TRBJ2-1,NA,TRBD2
CASSLARAIGGYTF,TGTGCCAGCAGCTTAGCGCGGGCAATCGGCGGCTACACCTTC,TRBV7-9,TRBJ1-2,NA,NA
CASSIWTSGSGYEQYF,TGTGCCAGCAGCATCTGGACTAGCGGGAGCGGATACGAGCAGTACTTC,TRBV7-6,TRBJ2-7,few,TRBD2
CASSPLGLAGLYNEQFF,TGCGCCAGCAGCCCCCTGGGACTAGCGGGCCTCTACAATGAGCAGTTCTTC,TRBV5-1,TRBJ2-1,NA,TRBD2
CASRLRQGGTEAFF,TGTGCCAGCAGGTTGCGACAGGGGGGCACTGAAGCTTTCTTT,TRBV7-8,TRBJ1-1,once,TRBD1
CASSVSGASITYNEQFF,TGTGCCAGCAGCGTTAGCGGGGCTAGTATTACTTACAATGAGCAGTTCTTC,TRBV5-4,TRBJ2-1,NA,TRBD2
CASTRTGIETQYF,TGTGCCAGCACCCGGACAGGGATAGAGACCCAGTACTTC,TRBV6-1,TRBJ2-5,NA,TRBD1
CASSLSWTGINQPQHF,TGTGCCAGCAGCTTATCCTGGACAGGGATCAATCAGCCCCAGCATTTT,TRBV7-8,TRBJ1-5,NA,TRBD1